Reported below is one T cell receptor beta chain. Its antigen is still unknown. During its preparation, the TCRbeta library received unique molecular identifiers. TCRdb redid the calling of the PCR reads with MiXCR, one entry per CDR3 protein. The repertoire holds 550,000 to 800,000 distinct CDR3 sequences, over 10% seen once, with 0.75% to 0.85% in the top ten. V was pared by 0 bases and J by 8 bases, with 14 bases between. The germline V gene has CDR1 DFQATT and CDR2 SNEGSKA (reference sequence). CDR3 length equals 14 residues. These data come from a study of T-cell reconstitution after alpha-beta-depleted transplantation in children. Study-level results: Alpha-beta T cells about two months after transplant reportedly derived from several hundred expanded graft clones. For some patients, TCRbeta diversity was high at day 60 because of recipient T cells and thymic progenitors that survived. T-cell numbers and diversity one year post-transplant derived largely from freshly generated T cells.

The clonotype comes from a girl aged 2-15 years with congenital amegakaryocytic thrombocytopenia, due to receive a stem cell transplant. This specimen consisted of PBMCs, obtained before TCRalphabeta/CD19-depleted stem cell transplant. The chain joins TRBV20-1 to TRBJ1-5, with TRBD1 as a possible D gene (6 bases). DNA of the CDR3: TGCAGTGCTAGAGATACGAATGAGGGGGAGCCCCAGCATTTT. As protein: CSARDTNEGEPQHF.